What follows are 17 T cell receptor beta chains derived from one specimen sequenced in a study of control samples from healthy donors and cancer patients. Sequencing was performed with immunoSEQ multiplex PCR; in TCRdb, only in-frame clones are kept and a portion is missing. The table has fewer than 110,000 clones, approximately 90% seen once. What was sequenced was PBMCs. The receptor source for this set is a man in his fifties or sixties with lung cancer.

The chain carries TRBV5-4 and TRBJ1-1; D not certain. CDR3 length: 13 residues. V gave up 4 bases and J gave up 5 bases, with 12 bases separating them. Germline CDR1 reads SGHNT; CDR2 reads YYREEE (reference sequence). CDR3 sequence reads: CASSRRVGTEAFF. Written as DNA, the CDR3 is TGTGCCAGCAGCCGCCGGGTAGGGACTGAAGCTTTCTTT.

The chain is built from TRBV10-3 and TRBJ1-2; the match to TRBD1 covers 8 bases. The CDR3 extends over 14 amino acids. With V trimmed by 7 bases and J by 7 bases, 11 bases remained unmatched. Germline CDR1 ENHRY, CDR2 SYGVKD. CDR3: CAITPVQGASGYTF. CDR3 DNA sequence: TGTGCCATCACCCCGGTTCAGGGGGCAAGTGGCTACACCTTC.

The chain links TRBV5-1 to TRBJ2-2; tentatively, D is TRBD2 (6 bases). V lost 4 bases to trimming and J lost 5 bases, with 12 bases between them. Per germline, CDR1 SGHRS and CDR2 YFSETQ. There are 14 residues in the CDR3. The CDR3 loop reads CASSLDYGTGELFF. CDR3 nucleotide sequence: TGCGCCAGCAGCCTGGACTACGGAACCGGGGAGCTGTTTTTT.

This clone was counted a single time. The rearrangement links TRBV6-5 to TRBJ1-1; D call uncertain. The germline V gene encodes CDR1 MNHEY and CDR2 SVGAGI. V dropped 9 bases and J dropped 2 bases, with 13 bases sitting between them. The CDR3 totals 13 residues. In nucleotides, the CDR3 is TGTGCCAGTTGGGAACGGGGTAACACTGAAGCTTTCTTT. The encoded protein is CASWERGNTEAFF.

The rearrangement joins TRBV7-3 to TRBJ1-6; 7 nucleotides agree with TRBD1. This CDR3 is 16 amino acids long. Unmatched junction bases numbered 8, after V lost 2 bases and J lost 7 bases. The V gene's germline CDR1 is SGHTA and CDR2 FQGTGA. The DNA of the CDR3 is TGTGCCAGCAGCTTATATTCCAGGGGGACCAATTCACCCCTCCACTTT. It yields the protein CASSLYSRGTNSPLHF. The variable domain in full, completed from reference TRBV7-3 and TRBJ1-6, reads GAGVSQTPSNKVTEKGKYVELRCDPISGHTALYWYRQSLGQGPEFLIYFQGTGAADDSGLPNDRFFAVRPEGSVSTLKIQRTERGDSAVYLCASSLYSRGTNSPLHFGNGTRLTVT.

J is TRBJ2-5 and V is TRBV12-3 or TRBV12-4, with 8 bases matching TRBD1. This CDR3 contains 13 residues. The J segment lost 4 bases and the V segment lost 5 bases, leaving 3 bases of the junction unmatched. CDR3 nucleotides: TGTGCCAGCAGTCGTACAGGGGGAGAGACCCAGTACTTC. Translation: CASSRTGGETQYF.

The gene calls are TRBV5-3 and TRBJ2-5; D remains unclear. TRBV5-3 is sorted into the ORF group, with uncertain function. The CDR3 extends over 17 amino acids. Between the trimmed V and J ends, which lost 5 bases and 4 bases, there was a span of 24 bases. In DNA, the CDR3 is TGTGCCAGAAGTTTAGGCCGGGCCACAAAGTACGGAGAGACCCAGTACTTC. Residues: CARSLGRATKYGETQYF.

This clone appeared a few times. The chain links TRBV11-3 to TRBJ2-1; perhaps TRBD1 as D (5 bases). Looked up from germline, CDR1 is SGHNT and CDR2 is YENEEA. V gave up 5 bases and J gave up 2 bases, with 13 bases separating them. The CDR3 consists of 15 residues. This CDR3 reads CASSLQGFTYNEQFF. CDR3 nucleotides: TGTGCCAGCAGCCTTCAGGGCTTCACCTACAATGAGCAGTTCTTC. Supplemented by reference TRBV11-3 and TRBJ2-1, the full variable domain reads EAGVVQSPRYKIIEKKQPVAFWCNPISGHNTLYWYLQNLGQGPELLIRYENEEAVDDSQLPKDRFSAERLKGVDSTLKIQPAELGDSAVYLCASSLQGFTYNEQFFGPGTRLTVL.

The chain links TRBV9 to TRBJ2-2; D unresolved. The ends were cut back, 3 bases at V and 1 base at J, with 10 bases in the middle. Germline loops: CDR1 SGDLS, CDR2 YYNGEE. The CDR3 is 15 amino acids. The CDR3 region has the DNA TGTGCCAGCAGCGCCCTATCCGGGAACACCGGGGAGCTGTTTTTT. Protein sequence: CASSALSGNTGELFF.

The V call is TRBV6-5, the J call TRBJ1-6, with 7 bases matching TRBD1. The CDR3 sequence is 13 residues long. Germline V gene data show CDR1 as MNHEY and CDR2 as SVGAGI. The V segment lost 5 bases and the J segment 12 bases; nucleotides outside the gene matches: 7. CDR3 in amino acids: CASSQSGQRPLHF. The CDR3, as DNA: TGTGCCAGCAGTCAGTCGGGACAGAGACCCCTCCACTTT.

The CDR3 DNA sequence: TGTGCCAGCGGACCGGGTGGGGCAAACACCATATATTTT. Its protein product is CASGPGGANTIYF. The rearrangement uses TRBV25-1 and TRBJ1-3; perhaps TRBD1 as D (5 bases). The V and J ends lost 8 bases and 6 bases respectively, with 14 bases between them. CDR3 size: 13 residues. Germline V gene lookup returns CDR1 MGHDK and CDR2 SYGVNS.

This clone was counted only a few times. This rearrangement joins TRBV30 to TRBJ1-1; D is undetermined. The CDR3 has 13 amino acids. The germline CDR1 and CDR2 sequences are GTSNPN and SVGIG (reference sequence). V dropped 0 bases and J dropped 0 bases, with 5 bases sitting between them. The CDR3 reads CAWSVRLNTEAFF. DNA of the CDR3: TGTGCCTGGAGTGTGAGGCTGAACACTGAAGCTTTCTTT.

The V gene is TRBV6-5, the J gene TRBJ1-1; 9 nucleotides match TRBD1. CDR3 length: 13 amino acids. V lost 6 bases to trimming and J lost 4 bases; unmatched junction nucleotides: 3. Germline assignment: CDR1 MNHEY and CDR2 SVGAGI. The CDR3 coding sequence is TGTGCCAGCAGGACAGGGGGGACCACTGAAGCTTTCTTT. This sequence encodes CASRTGGTTEAFF.

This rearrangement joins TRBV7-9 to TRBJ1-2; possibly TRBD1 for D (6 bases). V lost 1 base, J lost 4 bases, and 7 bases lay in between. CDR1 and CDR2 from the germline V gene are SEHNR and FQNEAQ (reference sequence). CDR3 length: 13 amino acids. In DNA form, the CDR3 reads TGTGCCAGCAGCTTAGACAGGGCCTATGGCTACACCTTC. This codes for CASSLDRAYGYTF.

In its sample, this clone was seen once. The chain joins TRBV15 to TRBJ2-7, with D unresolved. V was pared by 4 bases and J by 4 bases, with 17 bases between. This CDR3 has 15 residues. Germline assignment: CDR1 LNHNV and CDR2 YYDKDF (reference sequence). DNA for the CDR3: TGTGCCACCAGCAAACGGTCCGAGACCTTGTACGAGCAGTACTTC. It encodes CATSKRSETLYEQYF.

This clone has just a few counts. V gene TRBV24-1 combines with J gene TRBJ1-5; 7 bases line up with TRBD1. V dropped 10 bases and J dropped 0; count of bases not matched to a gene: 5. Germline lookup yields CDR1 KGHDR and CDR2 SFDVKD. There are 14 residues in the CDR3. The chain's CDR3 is CATRQGYSNQPQHF. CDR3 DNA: TGTGCCACTAGACAGGGTTATAGCAATCAGCCCCAGCATTTT.

DNA of the CDR3: TGTGCCAGCAGCAAAAAGACAGGGGGCAGTGGAGGCAATCAGCCCCAGCATTTT. Translated, it gives CASSKKTGGSGGNQPQHF. The gene calls are TRBV7-2 and TRBJ1-5; 10 bases agree with TRBD1. V lost 5 bases, J lost 2 bases, and 12 bases stayed unmatched. The CDR3 consists of 18 residues. The V gene's germline CDR1 is SGHTA and CDR2 FQGNSA.